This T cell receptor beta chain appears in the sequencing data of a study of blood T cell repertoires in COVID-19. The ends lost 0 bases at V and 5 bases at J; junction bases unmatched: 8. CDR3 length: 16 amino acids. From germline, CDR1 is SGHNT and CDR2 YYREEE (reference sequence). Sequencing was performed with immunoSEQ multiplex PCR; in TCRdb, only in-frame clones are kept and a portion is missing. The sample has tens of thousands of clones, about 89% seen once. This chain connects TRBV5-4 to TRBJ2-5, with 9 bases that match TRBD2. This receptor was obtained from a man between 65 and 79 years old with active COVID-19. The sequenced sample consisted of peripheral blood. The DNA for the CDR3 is TGTGCCAGCAGCTTGGGGTCAAGCGGGGGGCTGGAGACCCAGTACTTC. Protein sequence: CASSLGSSGGLETQYF.